Shown below are 3 T cell receptor beta chains from a single sample sequenced in a study of T-cell reconstitution after alpha-beta-depleted transplantation in children. TCRbeta library preparation incorporated unique molecular identifiers. Each CDR3 protein is one row after TCRdb ran MiXCR on the PCR reads. This table holds 450,000 to 600,000 distinct CDR3 sequences, about 16% found once. The sample in question was PBMCs from the stem cell graft donor, obtained from the stem cell graft. These receptors were obtained from a human donor who donated a stem cell graft to a child with acute lymphoblastic leukemia.

This clonotype was counted between two and nine times. V usage is TRBV7-3 and J usage is TRBJ2-3; 8 bases agree with TRBD1. Germline V gene data show CDR1 as SGHTA and CDR2 as FQGTGA. V gave up 1 base and J gave up 2 bases; unmatched junction bases: 5. The CDR3 spans 16 residues. The CDR3 nucleotides read TGTGCCAGCAGCTTAAGGCCAGGGGGCCACACAGATACGCAGTATTTT. Its protein is CASSLRPGGHTDTQYF.

In its sample, this clonotype was seen a few times. This chain connects TRBV28 to TRBJ1-6; D gene uncertain. CDR1 is MDHEN, CDR2 SYDVKM, per germline. V lost 4 bases and J 5 bases, leaving 6 bases between the germline ends. The CDR3 consists of 13 residues. The CDR3 reads CASSSGNNSPLHF. The CDR3 region has the DNA TGTGCCAGCAGTTCCGGGAATAATTCACCCCTCCACTTT.

This clonotype came up a few times. The chain recombines TRBV7-3 with TRBJ2-3, with 10 bases aligning to TRBD2. CDR1 is SGHTA and CDR2 is FQGTGA in the germline V gene. The CDR3 has 16 residues. V lost 3 bases and J lost 5; bases outside the gene matches: 8. The CDR3 spells CASSFASGSSIDTQYF. CDR3 sequence (DNA): TGTGCCAGCAGCTTCGCTAGCGGGAGTTCAATAGATACGCAGTATTTT.